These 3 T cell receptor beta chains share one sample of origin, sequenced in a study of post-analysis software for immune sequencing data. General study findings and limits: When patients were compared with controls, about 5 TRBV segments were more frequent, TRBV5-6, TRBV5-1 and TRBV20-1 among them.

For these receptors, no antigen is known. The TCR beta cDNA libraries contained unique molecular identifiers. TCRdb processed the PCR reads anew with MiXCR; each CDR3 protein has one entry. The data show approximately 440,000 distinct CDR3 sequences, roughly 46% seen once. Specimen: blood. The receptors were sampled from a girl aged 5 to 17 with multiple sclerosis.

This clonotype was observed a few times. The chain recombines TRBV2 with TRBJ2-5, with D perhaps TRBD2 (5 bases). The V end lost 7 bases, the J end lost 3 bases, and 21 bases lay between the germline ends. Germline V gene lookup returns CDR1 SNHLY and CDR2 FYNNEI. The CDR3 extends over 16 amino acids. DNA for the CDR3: TGTGCCAGCATCCTACGGGAAGGGAGAGTTGAAGAGACCCAGTACTTC. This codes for CASILREGRVEETQYF.

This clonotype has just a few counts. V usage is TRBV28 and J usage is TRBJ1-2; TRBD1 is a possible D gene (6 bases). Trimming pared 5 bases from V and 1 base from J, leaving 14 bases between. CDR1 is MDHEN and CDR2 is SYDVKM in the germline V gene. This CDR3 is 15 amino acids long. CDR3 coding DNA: TGTGCCAGCAGTACCCACGACAGGTTTAACTATGGCTACACCTTC. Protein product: CASSTHDRFNYGYTF.

The CDR3 is CASSFRGRGGTEAFF. In DNA form, the CDR3 reads TGTGCCAGCAGTTTCAGGGGAAGGGGGGGTACTGAAGCTTTCTTT. The chain recombines TRBV6-5 with TRBJ1-1, with D perhaps matching TRBD1 (6 bases). CDR1 and CDR2 (germline): MNHEY, SVGAGI. V gave up 4 bases and J gave up 5 bases, with 17 bases separating them. The CDR3 extends over 15 amino acids.